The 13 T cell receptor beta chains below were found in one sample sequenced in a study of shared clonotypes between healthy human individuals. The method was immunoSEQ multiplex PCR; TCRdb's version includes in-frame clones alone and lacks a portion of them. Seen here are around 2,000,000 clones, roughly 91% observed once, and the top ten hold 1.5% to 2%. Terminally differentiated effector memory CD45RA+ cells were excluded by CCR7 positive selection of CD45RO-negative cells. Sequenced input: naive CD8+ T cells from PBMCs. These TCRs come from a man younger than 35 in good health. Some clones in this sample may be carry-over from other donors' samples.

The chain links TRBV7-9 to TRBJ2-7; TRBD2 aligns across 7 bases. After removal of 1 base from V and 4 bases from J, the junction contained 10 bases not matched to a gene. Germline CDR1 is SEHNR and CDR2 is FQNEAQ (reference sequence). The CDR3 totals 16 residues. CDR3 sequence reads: CASSLGGGELWYEQYF. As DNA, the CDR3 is TGTGCCAGCAGCTTAGGTGGGGGGGAGCTTTGGTACGAGCAGTACTTC.

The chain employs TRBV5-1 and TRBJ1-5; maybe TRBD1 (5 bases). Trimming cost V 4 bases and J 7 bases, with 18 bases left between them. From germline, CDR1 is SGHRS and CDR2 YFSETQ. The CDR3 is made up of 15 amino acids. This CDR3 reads CASSQDGGTGQPQHF. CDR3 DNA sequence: TGCGCCAGCAGCCAGGACGGGGGAACGGGGCAGCCCCAGCATTTT.

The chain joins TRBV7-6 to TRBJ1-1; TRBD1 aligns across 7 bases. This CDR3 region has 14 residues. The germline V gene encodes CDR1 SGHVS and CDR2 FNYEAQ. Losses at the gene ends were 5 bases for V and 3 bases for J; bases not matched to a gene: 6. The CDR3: CASSLQGFDTEAFF. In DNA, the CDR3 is TGTGCCAGCAGCCTACAGGGGTTTGACACTGAAGCTTTCTTT.

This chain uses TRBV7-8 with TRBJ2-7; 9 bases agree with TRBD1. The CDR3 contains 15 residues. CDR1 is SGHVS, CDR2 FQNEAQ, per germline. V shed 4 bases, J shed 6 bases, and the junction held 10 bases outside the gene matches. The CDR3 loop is CASSYEQGALREQYF. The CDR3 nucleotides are TGTGCCAGCAGCTACGAACAGGGGGCCCTTCGCGAGCAGTACTTC.

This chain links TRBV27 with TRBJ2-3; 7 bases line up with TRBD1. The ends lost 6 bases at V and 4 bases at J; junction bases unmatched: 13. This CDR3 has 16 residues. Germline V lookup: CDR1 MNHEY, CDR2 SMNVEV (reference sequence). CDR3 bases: TGTGCCAGCAGCGACACAGGGGTCTTCGGGGCAGATACGCAGTATTTT. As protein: CASSDTGVFGADTQYF.

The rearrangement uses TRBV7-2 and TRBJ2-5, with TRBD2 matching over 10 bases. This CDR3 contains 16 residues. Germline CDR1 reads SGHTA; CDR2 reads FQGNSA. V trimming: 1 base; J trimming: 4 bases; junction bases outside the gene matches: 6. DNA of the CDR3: TGTGCCAGCAGCTTAGGCCTAGCGGGAGTAGGAGAGACCCAGTACTTC. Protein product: CASSLGLAGVGETQYF.

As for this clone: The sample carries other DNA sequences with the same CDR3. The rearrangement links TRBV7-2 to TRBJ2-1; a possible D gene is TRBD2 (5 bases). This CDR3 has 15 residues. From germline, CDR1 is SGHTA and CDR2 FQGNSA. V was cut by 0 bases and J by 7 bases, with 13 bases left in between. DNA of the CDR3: TGTGCCAGCAGCTTAGCCCCTCGGCCGGGGAATGAGCAGTTCTTC. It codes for CASSLAPRPGNEQFF. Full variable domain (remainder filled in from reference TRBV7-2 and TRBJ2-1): GAGVSQSPSNKVTEKGKDVELRCDPISGHTALYWYRQSLGQGLEFLIYFQGNSAPDKSGLPSDRFSAERTGGSVSTLTIQRTQQEDSAVYLCASSLAPRPGNEQFFGPGTRLTVL.

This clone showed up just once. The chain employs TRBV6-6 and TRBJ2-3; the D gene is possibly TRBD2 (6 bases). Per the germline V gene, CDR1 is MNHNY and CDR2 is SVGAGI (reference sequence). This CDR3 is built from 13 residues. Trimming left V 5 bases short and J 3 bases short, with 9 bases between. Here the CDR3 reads CASSPAGTDTQYF. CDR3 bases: TGTGCCAGCAGTCCGGCGGGGACAGATACGCAGTATTTT.

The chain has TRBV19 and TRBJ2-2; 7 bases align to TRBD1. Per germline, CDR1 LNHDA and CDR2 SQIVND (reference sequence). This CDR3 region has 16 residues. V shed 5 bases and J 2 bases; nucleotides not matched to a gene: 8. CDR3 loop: CASSPFRTGNTGELFF. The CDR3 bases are TGTGCCAGTAGTCCCTTCCGGACAGGCAACACCGGGGAGCTGTTTTTT.

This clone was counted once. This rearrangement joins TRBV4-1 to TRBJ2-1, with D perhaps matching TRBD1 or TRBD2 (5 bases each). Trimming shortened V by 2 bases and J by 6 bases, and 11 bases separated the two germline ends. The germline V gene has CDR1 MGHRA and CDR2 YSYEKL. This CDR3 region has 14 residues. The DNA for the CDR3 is TGCGCCAGCAGCCAACTTCGGGACCCCAATGAGCAGTTCTTC. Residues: CASSQLRDPNEQFF.

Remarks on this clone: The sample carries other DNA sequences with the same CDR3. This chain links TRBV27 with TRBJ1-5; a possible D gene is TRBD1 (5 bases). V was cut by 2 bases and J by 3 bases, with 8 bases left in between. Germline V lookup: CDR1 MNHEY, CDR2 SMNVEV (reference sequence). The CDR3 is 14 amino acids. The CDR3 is CASSLRGANQPQHF. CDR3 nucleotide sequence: TGTGCCAGCAGTTTACGAGGGGCCAATCAGCCCCAGCATTTT.

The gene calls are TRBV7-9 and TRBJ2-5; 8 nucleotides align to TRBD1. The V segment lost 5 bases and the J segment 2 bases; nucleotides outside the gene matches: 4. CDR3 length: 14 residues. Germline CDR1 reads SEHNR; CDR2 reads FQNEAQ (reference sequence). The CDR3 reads CASSHRDRQETQYF. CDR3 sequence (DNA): TGTGCCAGCAGCCATCGGGACAGGCAAGAGACCCAGTACTTC.

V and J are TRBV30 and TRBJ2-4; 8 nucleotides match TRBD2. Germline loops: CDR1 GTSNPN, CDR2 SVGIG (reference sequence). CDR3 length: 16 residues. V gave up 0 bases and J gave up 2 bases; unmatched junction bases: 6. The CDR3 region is CAWSVLREGPKNIQYF. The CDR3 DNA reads TGTGCCTGGAGTGTACTCCGGGAGGGCCCCAAAAACATTCAGTACTTC.